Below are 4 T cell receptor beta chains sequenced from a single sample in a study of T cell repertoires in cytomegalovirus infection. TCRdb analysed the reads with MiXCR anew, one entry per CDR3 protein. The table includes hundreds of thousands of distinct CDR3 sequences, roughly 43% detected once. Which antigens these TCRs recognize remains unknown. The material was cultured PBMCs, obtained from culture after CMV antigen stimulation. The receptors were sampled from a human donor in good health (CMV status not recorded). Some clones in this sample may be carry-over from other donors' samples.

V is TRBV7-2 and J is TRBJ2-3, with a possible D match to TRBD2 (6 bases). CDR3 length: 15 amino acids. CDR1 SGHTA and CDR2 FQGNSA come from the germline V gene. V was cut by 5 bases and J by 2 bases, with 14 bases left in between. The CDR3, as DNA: TGTGCCAGCAGCCTCCCGGGGGTTTACACAGATACGCAGTATTTT. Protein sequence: CASSLPGVYTDTQYF.

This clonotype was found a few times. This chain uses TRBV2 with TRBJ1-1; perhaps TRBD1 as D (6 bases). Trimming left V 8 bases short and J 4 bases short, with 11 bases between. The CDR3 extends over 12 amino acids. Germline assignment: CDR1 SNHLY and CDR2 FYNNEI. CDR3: CASRRGVTEAFF. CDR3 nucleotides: TGTGCCAGCCGGAGGGGGGTCACTGAAGCTTTCTTT.

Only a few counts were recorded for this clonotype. The CDR3: CASSMTSGRAGELFF. CDR3 sequence (DNA): TGTGCCAGCAGCATGACTAGCGGGAGGGCCGGGGAGCTGTTTTTT. The rearrangement links TRBV11-2 to TRBJ2-2; 14 bases fit TRBD2. Trimming took 5 bases from V and 6 from J; bases not matched to a gene: 2. This CDR3 has 15 amino acids. CDR1 is SGHAT and CDR2 is FQNNGV in the germline V gene.

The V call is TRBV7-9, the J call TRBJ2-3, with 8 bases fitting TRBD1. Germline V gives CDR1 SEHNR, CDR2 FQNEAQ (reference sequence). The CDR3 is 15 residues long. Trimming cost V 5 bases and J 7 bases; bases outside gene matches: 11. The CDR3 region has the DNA TGTGCCAGCAGCCCATTGGGACAGGATCTAAATACGCAGTATTTT. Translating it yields CASSPLGQDLNTQYF.